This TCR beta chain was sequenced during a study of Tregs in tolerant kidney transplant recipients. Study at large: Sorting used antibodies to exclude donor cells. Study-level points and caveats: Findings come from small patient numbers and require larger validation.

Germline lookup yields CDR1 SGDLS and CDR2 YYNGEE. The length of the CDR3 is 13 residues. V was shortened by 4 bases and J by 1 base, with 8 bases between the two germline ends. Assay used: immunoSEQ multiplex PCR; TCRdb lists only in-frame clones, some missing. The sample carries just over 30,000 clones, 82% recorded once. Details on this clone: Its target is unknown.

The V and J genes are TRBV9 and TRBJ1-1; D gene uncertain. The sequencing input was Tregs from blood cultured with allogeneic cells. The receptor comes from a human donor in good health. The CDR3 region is CASSYTTNTEAFF. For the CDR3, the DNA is TGTGCCAGCAGCTATACTACGAACACTGAAGCTTTCTTT.